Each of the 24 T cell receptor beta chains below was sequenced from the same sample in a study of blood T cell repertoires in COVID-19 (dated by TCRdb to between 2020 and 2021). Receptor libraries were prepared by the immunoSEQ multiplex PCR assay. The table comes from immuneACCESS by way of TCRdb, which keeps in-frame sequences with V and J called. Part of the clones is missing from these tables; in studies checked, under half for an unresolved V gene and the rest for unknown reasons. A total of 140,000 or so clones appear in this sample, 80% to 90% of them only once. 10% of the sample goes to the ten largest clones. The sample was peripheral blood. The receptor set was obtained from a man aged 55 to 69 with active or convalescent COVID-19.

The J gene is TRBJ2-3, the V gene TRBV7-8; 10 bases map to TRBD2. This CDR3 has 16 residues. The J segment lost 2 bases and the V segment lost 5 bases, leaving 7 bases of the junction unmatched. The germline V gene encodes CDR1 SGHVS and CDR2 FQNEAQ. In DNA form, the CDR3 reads TGTGCCAGCAGCCCCCGCAGCGGGGGGGCCACAGATACGCAGTATTTT. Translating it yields CASSPRSGGATDTQYF.

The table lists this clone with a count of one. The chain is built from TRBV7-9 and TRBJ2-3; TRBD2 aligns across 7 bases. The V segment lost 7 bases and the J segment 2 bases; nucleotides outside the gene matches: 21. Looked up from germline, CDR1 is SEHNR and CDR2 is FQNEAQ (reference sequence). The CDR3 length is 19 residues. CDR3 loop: CASKNPQRDLPRHTDTQYF. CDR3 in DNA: TGTGCCAGCAAGAACCCACAGCGGGACCTTCCGAGACACACAGATACGCAGTATTTT.

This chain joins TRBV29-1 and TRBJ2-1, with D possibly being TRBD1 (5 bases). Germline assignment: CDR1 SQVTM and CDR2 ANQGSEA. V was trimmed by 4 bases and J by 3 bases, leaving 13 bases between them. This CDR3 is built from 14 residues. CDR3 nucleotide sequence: TGCAGCGTTGGGGGCAGGACCAGCTACAATGAGCAGTTCTTC. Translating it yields CSVGGRTSYNEQFF.

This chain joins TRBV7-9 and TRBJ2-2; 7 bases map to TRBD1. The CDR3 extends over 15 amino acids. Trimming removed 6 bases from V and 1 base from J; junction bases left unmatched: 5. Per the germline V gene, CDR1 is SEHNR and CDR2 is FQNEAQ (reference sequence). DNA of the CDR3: TGTGCCAGCAGGCCACAGGGGCGGAACACCGGGGAGCTGTTTTTT. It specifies CASRPQGRNTGELFF.

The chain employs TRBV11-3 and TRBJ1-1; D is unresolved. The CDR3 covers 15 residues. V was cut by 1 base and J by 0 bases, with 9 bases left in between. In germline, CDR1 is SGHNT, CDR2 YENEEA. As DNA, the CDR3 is TGTGCCAGCAGCTTAGGCTATCTCATGAACACTGAAGCTTTCTTT. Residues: CASSLGYLMNTEAFF. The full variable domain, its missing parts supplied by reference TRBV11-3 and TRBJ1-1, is EAGVVQSPRYKIIEKKQPVAFWCNPISGHNTLYWYLQNLGQGPELLIRYENEEAVDDSQLPKDRFSAERLKGVDSTLKIQPAELGDSAVYLCASSLGYLMNTEAFFGQGTRLTVV.

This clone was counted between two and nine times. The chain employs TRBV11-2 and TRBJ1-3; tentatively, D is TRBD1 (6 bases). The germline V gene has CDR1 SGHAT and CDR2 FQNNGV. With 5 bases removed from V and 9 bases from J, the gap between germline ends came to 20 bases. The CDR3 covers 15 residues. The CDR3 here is CASSGTTVDWVTIYF. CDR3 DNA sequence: TGTGCCAGCAGCGGGACAACAGTGGATTGGGTCACCATATATTTT.

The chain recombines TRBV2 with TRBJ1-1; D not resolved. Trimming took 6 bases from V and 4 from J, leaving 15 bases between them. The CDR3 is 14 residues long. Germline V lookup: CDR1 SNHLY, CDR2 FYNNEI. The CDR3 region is CASRLDSAGTEAFF. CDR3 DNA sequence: TGTGCCAGCAGGCTAGATTCGGCTGGCACTGAAGCTTTCTTT.

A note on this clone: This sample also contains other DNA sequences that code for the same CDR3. CDR3 amino acids: CASSLGLAGRDEQFF. The CDR3 DNA reads as TGTGCCAGCAGCTTGGGGCTAGCGGGAAGGGATGAGCAGTTCTTC. The genes are TRBV5-4 and TRBJ2-1; 9 nucleotides line up with TRBD2. The CDR3 runs to 15 residues. Germline values: CDR1 SGHNT, CDR2 YYREEE (reference sequence). Trimming at V came to 0 bases and at J to 8 bases, leaving 6 bases not matched to a gene.

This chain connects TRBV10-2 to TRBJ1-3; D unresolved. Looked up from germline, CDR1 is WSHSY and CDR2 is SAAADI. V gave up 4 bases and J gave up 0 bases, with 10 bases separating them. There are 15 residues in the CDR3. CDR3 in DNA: TGCGCCAGCAGTGGAGGGAGAAGCTCTGGAAACACCATATATTTT. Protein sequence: CASSGGRSSGNTIYF.

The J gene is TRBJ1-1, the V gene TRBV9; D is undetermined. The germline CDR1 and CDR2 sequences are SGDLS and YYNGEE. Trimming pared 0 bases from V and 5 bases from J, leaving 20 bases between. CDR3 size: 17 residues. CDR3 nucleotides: TGTGCCAGCAGCGTAGGGGAGACGAGCAGCCCAGAAACTGAAGCTTTCTTT. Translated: CASSVGETSSPETEAFF. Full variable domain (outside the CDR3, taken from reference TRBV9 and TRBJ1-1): DSGVTQTPKHLITATGQRVTLRCSPRSGDLSVYWYQQSLDQGLQFLIQYYNGEERAKGNILERFSAQQFPDLHSELNLSSLELGDSALYFCASSVGETSSPETEAFFGQGTRLTVV.

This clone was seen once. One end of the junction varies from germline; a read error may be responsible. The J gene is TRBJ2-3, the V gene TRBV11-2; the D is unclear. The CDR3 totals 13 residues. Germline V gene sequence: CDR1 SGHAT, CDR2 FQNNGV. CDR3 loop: CASGLDLPDTQYF. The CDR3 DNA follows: TGTGCCAGCGGCTTAGATCTTCCAGATACGCAGTATTTT.

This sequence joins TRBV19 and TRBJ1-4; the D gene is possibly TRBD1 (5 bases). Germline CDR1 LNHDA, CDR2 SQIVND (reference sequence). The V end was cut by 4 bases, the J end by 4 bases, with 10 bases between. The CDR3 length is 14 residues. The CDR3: CASSNGDSNEKLFF. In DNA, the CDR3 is TGTGCCAGTAGTAACGGTGACAGTAATGAAAAACTGTTTTTT.

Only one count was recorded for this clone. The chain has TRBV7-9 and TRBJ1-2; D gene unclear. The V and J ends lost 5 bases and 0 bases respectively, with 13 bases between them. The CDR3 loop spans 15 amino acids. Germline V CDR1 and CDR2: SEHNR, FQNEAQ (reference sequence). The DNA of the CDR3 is TGTGCCAGCAGCCCTGGACTGTTAGCTAACTATGGCTACACCTTC. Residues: CASSPGLLANYGYTF.

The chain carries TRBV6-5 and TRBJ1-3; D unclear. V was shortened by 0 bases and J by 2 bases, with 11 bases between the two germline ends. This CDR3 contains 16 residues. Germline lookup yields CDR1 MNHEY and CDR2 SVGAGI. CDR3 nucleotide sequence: TGTGCCAGCAGTTACTCCAGACAAAGTCCTGGAAACACCATATATTTT. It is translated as CASSYSRQSPGNTIYF.

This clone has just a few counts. The CDR3 DNA reads TGTGCCAGCAGCTTAGGAATCCTACTAAATAATTCACCCCTCCACTTT. The encoded protein is CASSLGILLNNSPLHF. The rearrangement links TRBV7-8 to TRBJ1-6; D remains unclear. Trimming removed 1 base from V and 5 bases from J, with 12 bases in between. The CDR3 totals 16 residues. Germline loops: CDR1 SGHVS, CDR2 FQNEAQ.

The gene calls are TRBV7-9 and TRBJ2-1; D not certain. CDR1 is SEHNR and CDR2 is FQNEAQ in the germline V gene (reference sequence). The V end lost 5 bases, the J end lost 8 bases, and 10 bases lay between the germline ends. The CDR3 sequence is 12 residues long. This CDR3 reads CASSPVLYEQFF. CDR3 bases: TGTGCCAGCAGCCCGGTTTTGTATGAGCAGTTCTTC.

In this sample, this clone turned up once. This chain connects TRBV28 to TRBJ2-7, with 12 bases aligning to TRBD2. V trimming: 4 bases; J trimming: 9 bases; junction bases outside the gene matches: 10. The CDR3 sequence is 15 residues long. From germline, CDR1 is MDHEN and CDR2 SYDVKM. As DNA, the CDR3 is TGTGCCAGCAGTTCGACTAGCGGGAGATTGGAAGGGCAGTACGTC. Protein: CASSSTSGRLEGQYV.

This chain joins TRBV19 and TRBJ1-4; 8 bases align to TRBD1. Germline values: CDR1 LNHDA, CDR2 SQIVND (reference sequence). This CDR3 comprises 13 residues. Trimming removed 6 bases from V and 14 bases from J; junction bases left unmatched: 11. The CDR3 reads CASSRGQGGPLFF. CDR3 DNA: TGTGCCAGTAGCCGTGGACAGGGAGGTCCCCTGTTTTTT.

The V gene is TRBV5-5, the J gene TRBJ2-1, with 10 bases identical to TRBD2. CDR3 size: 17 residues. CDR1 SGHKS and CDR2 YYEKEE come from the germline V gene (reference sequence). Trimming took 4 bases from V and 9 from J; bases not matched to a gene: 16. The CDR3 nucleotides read TGTGCCAGCAGCACACAGGGAAGCAGCGGGAGGGCCGTTGAGCAGTTCTTC. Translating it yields CASSTQGSSGRAVEQFF.

The CDR3 sequence: CASSLGLAGAYNEQFF. In nucleotides, the CDR3 is TGCGCCAGCAGCTTGGGACTAGCGGGGGCCTACAATGAGCAGTTCTTC. The V call is TRBV5-1, the J call TRBJ2-1, with 12 bases lining up with TRBD2. The CDR3 extends over 16 amino acids. Trimming removed 0 bases from V and 2 bases from J; junction bases left unmatched: 0. The germline V gene encodes CDR1 SGHRS and CDR2 YFSETQ.

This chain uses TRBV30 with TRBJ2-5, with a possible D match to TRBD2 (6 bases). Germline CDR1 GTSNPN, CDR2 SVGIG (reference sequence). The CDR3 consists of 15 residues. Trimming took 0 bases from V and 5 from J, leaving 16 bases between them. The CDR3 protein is CAWSVQAGTAETQYF. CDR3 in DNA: TGTGCCTGGAGTGTACAGGCGGGAACCGCGGAGACCCAGTACTTC.

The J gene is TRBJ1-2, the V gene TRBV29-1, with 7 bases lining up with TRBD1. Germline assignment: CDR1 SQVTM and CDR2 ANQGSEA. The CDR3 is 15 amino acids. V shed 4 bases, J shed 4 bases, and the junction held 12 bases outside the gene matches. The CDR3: CSVGMGQGGPYGYTF. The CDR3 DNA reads TGCAGCGTTGGAATGGGGCAGGGGGGACCCTATGGCTACACCTTC.

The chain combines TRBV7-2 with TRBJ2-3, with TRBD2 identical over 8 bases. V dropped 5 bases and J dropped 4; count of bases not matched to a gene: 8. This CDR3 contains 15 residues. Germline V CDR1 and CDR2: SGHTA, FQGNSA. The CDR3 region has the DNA TGTGCCAGCAGCCTAACTAGCGGAATTTCAGATACGCAGTATTTT. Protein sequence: CASSLTSGISDTQYF.

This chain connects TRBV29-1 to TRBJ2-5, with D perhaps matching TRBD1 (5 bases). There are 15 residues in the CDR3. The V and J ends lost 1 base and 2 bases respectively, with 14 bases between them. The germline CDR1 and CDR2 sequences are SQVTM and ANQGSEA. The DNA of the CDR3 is TGCAGCGTTGAAGCGAACAGGAGATTACAAGAGACCCAGTACTTC. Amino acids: CSVEANRRLQETQYF.